This T cell receptor (beta chain) derives from a study of cytomegalovirus exposure and HLA in healthy donors (dated by TCRdb to 2016 to 2017). Context from the whole study: According to an earlier analysis of 587 of the donors, some 180 million T cells yielded over 90 million unique TCR beta sequences and about 300 Gb of sequence data. To predict cytomegalovirus infection status, the study brought together high-throughput TCR immunosequencing, statistical association of individual TCRs with disease status, and machine learning. In a later genetic analysis, genome-wide SNP genotypes for about 55% of the 666 donors were used, and that subset was treated as a discovery cohort. An earlier analysis of fewer than 750 of the donors used high-throughput TCR beta sequencing to judge whether each TCR beta V gene segment behaved as functional or pseudogenic. The T cell repertoires of 666 subjects were profiled by immunosequencing and related to cytomegalovirus serostatus. Rather than drawing on any new phenotypic data, the later analysis identified candidate immune exposures from TCR beta sequences and the way those sequences occurred across donors. Donor age, sex, ethnicity and CMV serostatus were collected together with the repertoire data. Across approximately 400 genotyped donors of the cohort, an average of roughly 230,000 unique TCR beta nucleotide sequences per donor were sequenced, and roughly 20% of those sequences were non-productive. A later analysis re-examined previously published TCR beta repertoires from hundreds of donors and added high-resolution HLA genotyping to investigate patterns of TCR occurrence. Besides the first cohort of roughly 640 subjects, a separate validation cohort made up of around 120 different subjects was used. Several DR-DQ haplotypes were treated as single units for association and clustering because of strong linkage in the cohort. Every discovery cohort repertoire had been produced on one sequencing platform. The study aimed to test whether cataloging public T cell receptors could reveal signatures of past pathogen exposure. Class I and class II HLA loci were covered by the typing at four-digit resolution. An early release that covered some 640 HLA-typed donors contained about 290 gigabases of sequencing data and tens of millions of unique TCR sequences. The number of donors typed differed by locus, with roughly 629-640 for A, B, C, DRB1 and DQB1, more than 500 for DQA1, over 600 for DPA1, and some 470 for DPB1. Of the roughly 400 genotyped donors, 65% to 90% were placed in the genetic ancestry cluster associated with self-reported Caucasian donors.

Details on this clone: What antigen it recognizes has not been identified. No base quality values were provided; no much bigger clone lies one nucleotide off.

The cohort was made up of approximately 670 healthy bone marrow donors. All cohort members were sampled while nominally healthy, although unrecorded immune exposures were likely present. The donor was CMV seropositive and was included in the group of 250 to 300 seropositive cohort members. Every donor gave a peripheral blood sample, and the peripheral blood mononuclear cells from that sample were used for TCR beta sequencing. Genomic DNA was extracted from the blood cell samples with the Qiagen DNeasy Blood Extraction Kit. Reading from cysteine to phenylalanine, the CDR3 counts 14 amino acids. Only the CDR3 region is kept as DNA, spanning 42 bases read in frame from base 1. From a lookup of the germline V gene (reference sequence), CDR1 and CDR2 are SEHNR and FQNEAQ. V loses 5 bases at its end and J loses 1 base; junction bases beyond the gene matches: 1. The method was the immunoSEQ multiplex PCR assay. For the multiplex PCR, a mixture combining 60 forward primers for TCR Vbeta segments and 13 reverse primers for TCR Jbeta segments was used. Amplification of the CDR3 region of rearranged TCR beta genes was performed with a multiplex PCR assay on genomic DNA. The Illumina HiSeq System was used to sequence the amplified TCR beta libraries as 87-base-pair reads. In the original analysis: A later analysis counted tens of millions of unique TCR beta chains across the 700 or so repertoires, and about 10 million of these chains were shared by at least two donors. Raw reads were error-corrected and collapsed into unique sequences with a nearest-neighbor algorithm that merged closely related sequences to remove PCR and sequencing errors. CDR3 sequences were aligned to IMGT reference sequences to assign V, D and J gene segments. For a sequence to be retained, a match of at least six nucleotides was required to both a V gene segment and a J gene segment. A rearrangement was called productive if the CDR3 had no stop codons and remained in frame with V and J, and every other rearrangement was called non-productive. CDR3 was defined by IMGT convention, running from the second conserved V-encoded cysteine to the conserved J-encoded phenylalanine. The earlier analysis of about 570 of the donors excluded any sequence lacking an unambiguous match to a single V gene segment. An earlier analysis of around 600 of the donors classified V segments as functional when productive rearrangements were above 56.7% and as segregating when the standard deviation between donors was above 5%. To diagnose cytomegalovirus status from the catalog of TCR beta chain sequences, a statistical classification framework was built. In a later analysis, V and J genes were assigned by comparing TCR nucleotide sequences against IMGT/GENE-DB human TR gene sequences. In a later analysis, CDR3 sequences and most-parsimonious VDJ recombination scenarios were assigned using the TCRdist pipeline. In a later analysis, every TCR beta chain was defined by the combination of its CDR3 amino acid sequence and its V-gene family, and reads without a unique V-gene family were dropped. In a later analysis, 450 to 600 highly shared, low-generation-probability nucleotide sequences were removed to address suspected cross-contamination and a sequencing artifact. For each public chain, a later analysis derived a clonal expansion index from normalized ranks of inferred template counts within each repertoire. Generation probabilities in a later analysis came from a VDJ recombination model fitted to out-of-frame rearrangements, and those results were checked against IGoR. A later analysis scored TCR-TCR, TCR-HLA and TCR-CMV co-occurrence with hypergeometric tests, applying a repertoire-size bias correction to TCR pairs. In a later analysis, false discovery rates were estimated by permuting HLA or CMV assignments 20 times. In a later analysis, co-occurring TCRs were grouped using DBSCAN, and TCRdist sequence similarity was added for clustering within HLA-allele-positive subsets. Repertoires with fewer than 30,000 or more than 120,000 public chains, plus five repertoires with anomalous nucleotide sharing, were excluded from co-occurrence clustering. The table comes from immuneACCESS by way of TCRdb, which keeps in-frame sequences with V and J called. Part of the clones is missing from these tables; in studies checked, under half for an unresolved V gene and the rest for unknown reasons. Clone size and the V and J calls come from that table; the DNA yielded D and trimming. The sample table holds about 120,000 clones, of which roughly 83% were seen once. Under 3% of the sample is held by the ten biggest clonotypes.

On the study overall, not on this receptor specifically: According to a later analysis, parvovirus B19, influenza, CMV and Epstein-Barr virus appeared linked to several top co-occurrence clusters. Some IMGT-functional V segments, including TRBV6-2 and TRBV6-3, could not be distinguished by the 87-base-pair reads and were therefore excluded. In vitro tests confirmed that a few of the cytomegalovirus-associated TCR beta chains recognize cytomegalovirus antigens. At a false discovery rate of 0.05, a later analysis linked 16,951 TCR beta sequences to specific HLA alleles. According to the authors, the approach could potentially be generalized to other disease states and immunological phenotypes. In the study, some 160 TCR beta chains were listed as associated with cytomegalovirus. Strong co-occurrence of HLA alleles, especially DR and DQ, made assigning TCR associations to individual alleles difficult. CMV serostatus was the only immune exposure information available for the cohort. Because HLA typing was missing for some donors at each locus, association tests included only the typed subset. Most TCR sequences were seen in very few donors, while some public TCRs were found in many individuals. An earlier analysis of around 540 of the donors showed that most TCR beta V segments appeared in productive rearrangements either about 90% or about 30% of the time, which broadly matched IMGT annotations. The cohort was sequenced for TCR beta chains only, and without alpha or paired-chain data the features that could be detected were limited. The classifier was reported to diagnose cytomegalovirus status with high specificity and sensitivity in both the original and validation cohorts. According to a later analysis, most CMV-associated TCR beta chains appeared to be HLA-restricted, and the HLA associations seemed to be driven largely by CMV exposure. V-gene and J-gene trimming of TCR beta chains was associated with a missense DCLRE1C variant in a later genetic analysis, and the association was replicated in an independent cohort. A later genetic analysis reported fewer N-insertions in productive TCRs among donors in an Asian-associated ancestry cluster than the approximately 670-donor mean. In a later analysis, HLA-associated TCR beta chains were found to be more clonally expanded and to have lower generation probabilities than equally common non-associated chains. A further reported finding was that TCR beta sequences accurately predicted the HLA-A and HLA-B alleles for most subjects in the first cohort. Sequencing depth was assumed to be roughly uniform across donors in the presence/absence analyses, though that assumption may not hold. A cluster of highly shared sequence variants was judged likely to be a technical artifact of the sequencing pipeline. Because counts were too low, 15 to 20 rarely observed V segments, including chromosome 9 orphons, were excluded from the earlier analysis of several hundred of the donors. In a later analysis, the rate of TCR association differed among HLA loci, with DRB1 alleles having the most associated TCRs and HLA-C alleles having the fewest. Linkage disequilibrium might explain the correlated functional status among segregating V segments, but an unknown experimental factor could not be ruled out.

This chain is built from TRBV7-9 and TRBJ2-2; 7 nucleotides in the junction match TRBD2. The source is a woman between 18 and 29 years old in good health and CMV-seropositive. The sample consisted of PBMCs. The CDR3 in this case is CASSASGNTGELFF. The DNA sequence is given as TGTGCCAGCAGCGCTAGCGGGAACACCGGGGAGCTGTTTTTT.